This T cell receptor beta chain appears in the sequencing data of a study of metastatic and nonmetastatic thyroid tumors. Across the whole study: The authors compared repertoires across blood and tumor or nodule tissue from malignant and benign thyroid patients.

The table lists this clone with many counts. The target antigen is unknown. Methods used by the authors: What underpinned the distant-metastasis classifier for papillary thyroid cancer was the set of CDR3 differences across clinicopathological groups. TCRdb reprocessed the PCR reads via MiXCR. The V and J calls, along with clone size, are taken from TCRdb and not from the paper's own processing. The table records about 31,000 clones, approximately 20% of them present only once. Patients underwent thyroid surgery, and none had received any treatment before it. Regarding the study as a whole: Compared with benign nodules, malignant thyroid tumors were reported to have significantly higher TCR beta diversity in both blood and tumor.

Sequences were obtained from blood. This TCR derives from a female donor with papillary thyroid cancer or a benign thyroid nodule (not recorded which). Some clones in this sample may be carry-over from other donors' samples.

The CDR3 is CSARDLTGSSYEQYF. In DNA, the CDR3 is TGCAGTGCTAGAGATTTGACAGGGAGCAGCTACGAGCAGTACTTC. The chain recombines TRBV20-1 with TRBJ2-7; 7 bases are shared with TRBD1. The germline gives CDR1 DFQATT, CDR2 SNEGSKA (reference sequence). With 0 bases clipped from V and 3 bases from J, the junction kept 8 bases outside the gene matches. The CDR3 has 15 residues.